Below, 19 T cell receptor beta chains from the same sample are listed, as sequenced in a study of read filtering for tumor transcriptome and immune sequencing. The library was built from about 400 ng RNA with molecular barcoded adaptors for alpha/delta and beta/gamma chains. TCRdb re-called the reads with MiXCR, one entry per CDR3 protein. In the table there are 50,000 or so distinct CDR3 sequences, 10% to 15% of which are singletons. Sequenced: a population of CD138-negative cells sorted from bone marrow. The receptors shown here come from a donor aged 40 or over with multiple myeloma.

On this clonotype itself: This clone may be a read error of a much larger clone one base away. The chain is built from TRBV20-1 and TRBJ2-5; 7 nucleotides line up with TRBD2. Germline CDR1 reads DFQATT; CDR2 reads SNEGSKA (reference sequence). The CDR3 totals 14 residues. CDR3 DNA: TGCAGTGCTAGTAGAAATAGCGGGTCAGAGACCCAGCACTTC. It translates to CSASRNSGSETQHF.

The rearrangement uses TRBV7-9 and TRBJ2-4; TRBD1 aligns across 7 bases. Unmatched junction bases numbered 13, after V lost 5 bases and J lost 12 bases. CDR1 and CDR2 (germline): SEHNR, FQNEAQ (reference sequence). CDR3 size: 14 residues. The CDR3 loop is CASSERSQGETQYF. The DNA for the CDR3 is TGTGCCAGCAGCGAGAGATCCCAGGGGGAGACTCAGTACTTC.

In regard to this clonotype: This sequence may be a read error, since a much larger clone differs from it by one base. This chain links TRBV4-1 with TRBJ2-5; no reliable D call. Trimming cost V 4 bases and J 1 base, with 10 bases left between them. CDR1 and CDR2 from the germline V gene are MGHRA and YSYEKL. This CDR3 has 14 residues. The CDR3 bases are TGCGCCAGCAGCCGTCGACCAGTCCAAGAGACCCAGTACTTC. This codes for CASSRRPVQETQYF.

This clonotype was seen at least ten times. CDR3 region: CATSAAGKRYEQYF. The CDR3 nucleotides are TGTGCCACCAGTGCAGCAGGGAAGCGGTACGAGCAGTACTTC. This chain connects TRBV24-1 to TRBJ2-7; either TRBD1 or TRBD2 may fit D (5 bases each). Trimming cost V 5 bases and J 4 bases, with 14 bases left between them. Germline V gene data show CDR1 as KGHDR and CDR2 as SFDVKD. CDR3 size: 14 residues.

This clonotype was seen a handful of times. This sequence joins TRBV6-1 and TRBJ2-5; the D gene is possibly TRBD1 (5 bases). Trimming removed 7 bases from V and 0 bases from J, with 15 bases in between. The CDR3 runs to 15 residues. CDR1 is MNHNS and CDR2 is SASEGT in the germline V gene. This chain's CDR3 is CASTPGHPYQETQYF. CDR3 nucleotide sequence: TGTGCCAGCACCCCCGGACACCCGTACCAAGAGACCCAGTACTTC.

This clonotype was observed at least ten times. This chain connects TRBV7-4 to TRBJ2-2; the D is unclear. V was pared by 2 bases and J by 3 bases, with 10 bases between. This CDR3 region has 15 residues. From germline, CDR1 is SGHVT and CDR2 SQSDAQ. The DNA for the CDR3 is TGTGCCAGCAGCTTACCTACATTGTACACCGGGGAGCTGTTTTTT. Translating gives CASSLPTLYTGELFF.

At least ten counts were recorded for this clonotype. The chain is built from TRBV7-6 and TRBJ2-1; 7 nucleotides agree with TRBD2. V shed 2 bases, J shed 4 bases, and the junction held 17 bases outside the gene matches. Germline values: CDR1 SGHVS, CDR2 FNYEAQ. The length of the CDR3 is 19 residues. CDR3 DNA: TGTGCCAGCAGCTTATCGCCCAGCCGGATCGGGGGGACGTACAATGAGCAGTTCTTC. This gives the protein CASSLSPSRIGGTYNEQFF.

This clonotype occurred many times. This chain uses TRBV19 with TRBJ1-1; D is possibly TRBD1 (6 bases). The CDR3 runs to 15 residues. V lost 2 bases and J 5 bases, leaving 15 bases between the germline ends. Germline CDR1 reads LNHDA; CDR2 reads SQIVND (reference sequence). In nucleotides, the CDR3 is TGTGCCAGTAGTATAAAAGCAGGGGAACGAACTGAAGCTTTCTTT. Translated: CASSIKAGERTEAFF.

The sample holds many counts of this clonotype. This rearrangement joins TRBV6-2 or TRBV6-3 to TRBJ1-4, with D possibly matching TRBD1 (6 bases). In germline, CDR1 is MNHEY, CDR2 SVGEGT. This CDR3 contains 15 residues. Trimming cost V 6 bases and J 8 bases, with 19 bases left between them. The CDR3 sequence: CASRAQHGTPEKLFF. The DNA for the CDR3 is TGTGCCAGCAGGGCCCAGCATGGGACACCAGAAAAACTGTTTTTT.

The table lists this clonotype with many counts. The V gene is TRBV7-2, the J gene TRBJ2-3; D remains unclear. V lost 5 bases to trimming and J lost 0 bases, with 9 bases between them. CDR1 SGHTA and CDR2 FQGNSA come from the germline V gene. The CDR3 loop spans 14 amino acids. Here the CDR3 DNA reads TGTGCCAGCAGCCTACAAATTAGCACAGATACGCAGTATTTT. Translating it yields CASSLQISTDTQYF. Based on the CDR3 plus reference TRBV7-2 and TRBJ2-3, the full variable domain is GAGVSQSPSNKVTEKGKDVELRCDPISGHTALYWYRQSLGQGLEFLIYFQGNSAPDKSGLPSDRFSAERTGGSVSTLTIQRTQQEDSAVYLCASSLQISTDTQYFGPGTRLTVL.

Only a few counts were recorded for this clonotype. A single base separates this from a much larger clone, so it may be a read error. The chain has TRBV11-3 and TRBJ2-5, with D possibly matching TRBD2 (5 bases). The V end was cut by 7 bases, the J end by 9 bases, with 12 bases between. From germline, CDR1 is SGHNT and CDR2 YENEEA. There are 11 residues in the CDR3. CDR3 region: CASTSQEAQYF. The CDR3 coding sequence is TGTGCCAGCACCTCGCAGGAGGCCCAGTACTTC.

This clonotype was seen repeatedly, ten times or more. This sequence joins TRBV14 and TRBJ2-1, with D unresolved. The V end lost 3 bases, the J end lost 2 bases, and 8 bases lay between the germline ends. Per the germline V gene, CDR1 is SGHDN and CDR2 is FVKESK. The CDR3 extends over 14 amino acids. The CDR3 protein is CASSQDAAYNEQFF. The CDR3, as DNA: TGTGCCAGCAGCCAGGACGCTGCCTACAATGAGCAGTTCTTC.

In its sample, this clonotype was seen many times. This chain links TRBV11-2 with TRBJ2-7, with D perhaps assigned TRBD1 or TRBD2 (5 bases each). Germline V gene sequence: CDR1 SGHAT, CDR2 FQNNGV. V lost 3 bases and J lost 5, with 23 bases in between. The CDR3 has 17 residues. CDR3 amino acids: CASSFAPGVGAGNEQYF. As DNA, the CDR3 is TGTGCCAGCAGCTTCGCTCCTGGAGTCGGGGCTGGAAACGAGCAGTACTTC.

This clonotype was seen many times. The chain has TRBV4-1 and TRBJ2-7, with 8 bases lining up with TRBD2. The J segment lost 3 bases and the V segment lost 0 bases, leaving 7 bases of the junction unmatched. This CDR3 is built from 16 residues. Per germline, CDR1 MGHRA and CDR2 YSYEKL. The DNA of the CDR3 is TGCGCCAGCAGCCAAGAAGTCGGGGGGGTAGTCTACGAGCAGTACTTC. This codes for CASSQEVGGVVYEQYF.

The chain joins TRBV7-3 to TRBJ1-3; a weak D match, TRBD1 (5 bases). From germline, CDR1 is SGHTA and CDR2 FQGTGA. The CDR3 covers 14 residues. The V and J ends lost 4 bases and 4 bases respectively, with 11 bases between them. The CDR3 is CASSSGPTGNTIYF. The CDR3 nucleotides read TGTGCCAGCAGCTCGGGACCGACGGGAAACACCATATATTTT.

On this clonotype itself: The junction differs from germline at one of its ends, possibly a read error. The genes are TRBV4-2 and TRBJ1-3; 11 bases agree with TRBD1. The CDR3 has 17 amino acids. Germline V gene sequence: CDR1 LGHNA, CDR2 YNFKEQ. CDR3 sequence reads: CARSLTSGQGGGNTIYF. The CDR3 bases are TGTGCCAGAAGCCTAACCTCGGGACAGGGGGGAGGAAACACCATATATTTT.

This clonotype was recorded many times. A read error is possible here, since a much larger clone lies one base away. The chain's CDR3 is CSVVAVSYNGQFF. CDR3 bases: TGCAGCGTTGTCGCAGTCTCCTACAATGGGCAGTTCTTC. The V call is TRBV29-1, the J call TRBJ2-1, with D unresolved. Germline V gene data show CDR1 as SQVTM and CDR2 as ANQGSEA. This CDR3 has 13 amino acids.

To note about this clonotype: A much larger clone differs from this one at a single base, so this may be a read error. The chain links TRBV6-6 to TRBJ2-5; D is perhaps TRBD1 or TRBD2 (5 bases each). CDR1 MNHNY and CDR2 SVGAGI come from the germline V gene (reference sequence). The CDR3 totals 16 residues. The DNA of the CDR3 is TGTGCCGGCAGTCAGGGAGTGGGCTTCCCTCAAGAGACCCAGTACTTC. It specifies CAGSQGVGFPQETQYF.

This clonotype was found many times. The chain links TRBV6-6 to TRBJ2-2; a possible D gene is TRBD1 (5 bases). The CDR3 sequence is 15 residues long. Germline V lookup: CDR1 MNHNY, CDR2 SVGAGI (reference sequence). V gave up 6 bases and J gave up 1 base, with 12 bases separating them. The CDR3 is CASSPDSLNTGELFF. Here the CDR3 DNA reads TGTGCCAGCAGCCCCGACAGCCTGAACACCGGGGAGCTGTTTTTT.